What follows are 25 T cell receptor beta chains derived from one specimen sequenced in a study of blood T cell repertoires in COVID-19. The assay was immunoSEQ multiplex PCR, and TCRdb's table has in-frame clones only and misses some. The data show 95,000 to 110,000 clones, 65% to 80% seen once. Sequenced sample: peripheral blood. These TCRs come from a man aged 65 to 79 with acute or convalescent COVID-19.

V gene TRBV27 combines with J gene TRBJ2-6; maybe TRBD2 (6 bases). The CDR3 is 15 residues long. V was clipped by 4 bases and J by 0 bases, with 7 bases between them. The germline V gene has CDR1 MNHEY and CDR2 SMNVEV (reference sequence). The chain's CDR3 is CASSSGASGANVLTF. As DNA, the CDR3 is TGTGCCAGCAGTTCGGGAGCCTCTGGGGCCAACGTCCTGACTTTC.

V gene TRBV5-4 combines with J gene TRBJ1-4; the D is unclear. The CDR3 has 14 amino acids. Trimming stripped 1 base from V and 5 bases from J, with 9 bases between. CDR1 is SGHNT and CDR2 is YYREEE in the germline V gene (reference sequence). CDR3 in amino acids: CASSLWQINEKLFF. The DNA of the CDR3 is TGTGCCAGCAGCTTGTGGCAGATCAATGAAAAACTGTTTTTT.

The rearrangement links TRBV5-6 to TRBJ2-7; D might be TRBD1 (5 bases). This CDR3 spans 14 amino acids. CDR1 is SGHDT and CDR2 is YYEEEE in the germline V gene. V lost 0 bases, J lost 6 bases, and 13 bases lay in between. The CDR3 reads CASSLGQGIGEQYF. CDR3 nucleotides: TGTGCCAGCAGCTTGGGCCAGGGAATCGGCGAGCAGTACTTC.

The chain is built from TRBV24-1 and TRBJ1-5; D gene ambiguous. CDR3 size: 14 residues. Trimming removed 0 bases from V and 5 bases from J, with 7 bases in between. Germline CDR1 reads KGHDR; CDR2 reads SFDVKD. CDR3 amino acids: CATSDLTADQPQHF. CDR3 sequence (DNA): TGTGCCACCAGTGATTTGACTGCCGATCAGCCCCAGCATTTT.

This CDR3 reads CASSLSGGPNYGYTF. CDR3 DNA: TGTGCCAGCAGCCTGTCGGGGGGGCCCAACTATGGCTACACCTTC. This chain uses TRBV3-1 (or the pseudogene TRBV3-2) with TRBJ1-2; a possible D gene is TRBD1 (6 bases). Trimming removed 4 bases at V and 2 bases at J, with 14 bases between. CDR3 length: 15 amino acids. From germline, CDR1 is LGHDT and CDR2 YNNKEL (reference sequence).

This chain connects TRBV6-4 to TRBJ1-1; D is undetermined. This CDR3 contains 13 residues. V dropped 4 bases and J dropped 1 base, with 7 bases sitting between them. Germline CDR1 MRHNA, CDR2 SNTAGT. In nucleotides, the CDR3 is TGTGCCAGCAGTGCGTCAGGGAACACTGAAGCTTTCTTT. Translated: CASSASGNTEAFF.

This rearrangement joins TRBV7-6 to TRBJ2-2; D uncertain. This CDR3 region has 14 residues. Germline CDR1 is SGHVS and CDR2 is FNYEAQ. V was trimmed by 0 bases and J by 5 bases, leaving 7 bases between them. This CDR3 reads CASSLAHKTGELFF. The CDR3 DNA sequence: TGTGCCAGCAGCTTAGCCCACAAGACCGGGGAGCTGTTTTTT. Supplemented by reference TRBV7-6 and TRBJ2-2, the full variable domain reads GAGVSQSPRYKVTKRGQDVALRCDPISGHVSLYWYRQALGQGPEFLTYFNYEAQQDKSGLPNDRFSAERPEGSISTLTIQRTEQRDSAMYRCASSLAHKTGELFFGEGSRLTVL.

This clone was seen just once. The chain recombines TRBV12-3 or TRBV12-4 with TRBJ1-4; TRBD1 is a possible D gene (6 bases). V was pared by 5 bases and J by 8 bases, with 9 bases between. The CDR3 contains 12 residues. The CDR3 loop is CASSERGEKLFF. The CDR3 DNA reads as TGTGCCAGCAGTGAGAGGGGGGAAAAACTGTTTTTT.

CDR3 sequence (DNA): TGTGCCAGCATGATATCGGGGGGATACAATGAGCAGTTCTTC. This encodes CASMISGGYNEQFF. The rearrangement links TRBV2 to TRBJ2-1, with 7 positions matching TRBD2. The germline V gene encodes CDR1 SNHLY and CDR2 FYNNEI. Trimming took 7 bases from V and 4 from J; bases not matched to a gene: 7. The CDR3 contains 14 residues. Full variable domain (missing parts from reference TRBV2 and TRBJ2-1): EPEVTQTPSHQVTQMGQEVILRCVPISNHLYFYWYRQILGQKVEFLVSFYNNEISEKSEIFDDQFSVERPDGSNFTLKIRSTKLEDSAMYFCASMISGGYNEQFFGPGTRLTVL.

The chain uses TRBV7-2 and TRBJ2-1, with 12 nucleotides matching TRBD2. The CDR3 is made up of 16 amino acids. Per germline, CDR1 SGHTA and CDR2 FQGNSA. V lost 5 bases to trimming and J lost 6 bases; unmatched junction nucleotides: 8. CDR3 region: CASSTSGLAGINEQFF. In DNA form, the CDR3 reads TGTGCCAGCAGCACGAGTGGACTAGCGGGGATCAATGAGCAGTTCTTC.

The chain employs TRBV2 and TRBJ2-1, with 9 bases identical to TRBD2. Germline V gene lookup returns CDR1 SNHLY and CDR2 FYNNEI. V was clipped by 2 bases and J by 5 bases; unmatched bases: 4. The CDR3 length is 15 residues. CDR3 sequence: CASSERAGGHNEQFF. The CDR3 DNA follows: TGTGCCAGCAGTGAAAGGGCGGGGGGGCACAATGAGCAGTTCTTC.

CDR3 DNA sequence: TGTGCCAGCAGCTTAACGGGGAGCGGGAGGGGCGCAGATACGCAGTATTTT. Translated, it gives CASSLTGSGRGADTQYF. J is TRBJ2-3 and V is TRBV7-3; 10 bases match TRBD2. The CDR3 is 17 amino acids. J gave up 4 bases and V 0 bases, and 7 bases lay outside the gene matches. The V gene's germline CDR1 is SGHTA and CDR2 FQGTGA.

The chain is built from TRBV5-1 and TRBJ1-2, with 10 bases fitting TRBD1. V dropped 3 bases and J dropped 8; count of bases not matched to a gene: 4. This CDR3 is 13 amino acids long. Germline V gives CDR1 SGHRS, CDR2 YFSETQ. CDR3 nucleotide sequence: TGCGCCAGCAGCTCAGGACAGGGGGGAGGCTACACCTTC. It specifies CASSSGQGGGYTF.

This clone was seen once. This chain joins TRBV5-6 and TRBJ1-5; perhaps TRBD1 as D (5 bases). V dropped 4 bases and J dropped 0 bases, with 11 bases sitting between them. CDR1 and CDR2 from the germline V gene are SGHDT and YYEEEE. The CDR3 totals 15 residues. As DNA, the CDR3 is TGTGCCAGCAGCAAAGGGGCCTATAGCAATCAGCCCCAGCATTTT. This codes for CASSKGAYSNQPQHF.

The rearrangement links TRBV5-6 to TRBJ1-2; TRBD1 matches at 7 bases. V shed 2 bases and J 5 bases; nucleotides not matched to a gene: 6. The V gene's germline CDR1 is SGHDT and CDR2 YYEEEE. The CDR3 runs 14 residues. CDR3 coding DNA: TGTGCCAGCAGCTTATCGGGACAGACTTATGGCTACACCTTC. This encodes CASSLSGQTYGYTF.

With regard to this clone: Other nucleotide sequences in the sample specify the same CDR3. This chain uses TRBV27 with TRBJ1-1; tentative D call: TRBD1 (6 bases). The CDR3 consists of 14 residues. CDR1 is MNHEY and CDR2 is SMNVEV in the germline V gene (reference sequence). With 0 bases removed from V and 5 bases from J, the gap between germline ends came to 10 bases. CDR3 protein: CASSLSGGRTEAFF. CDR3 DNA: TGTGCCAGCAGTTTATCGGGGGGGCGGACTGAAGCTTTCTTT.

This rearrangement joins TRBV9 to TRBJ2-3, with D possibly matching TRBD2 (5 bases). The ends were cut back, 0 bases at V and 10 bases at J, with 12 bases in the middle. CDR1 and CDR2 from the germline V gene are SGDLS and YYNGEE. CDR3 length: 13 amino acids. The CDR3: CASSVAGENAQYF. The CDR3 nucleotides are TGTGCCAGCAGCGTAGCTGGGGAGAATGCGCAGTATTTT.

This chain links TRBV5-1 with TRBJ2-3; D is unclear. V was cut by 2 bases and J by 1 base, with 5 bases left in between. Germline V lookup: CDR1 SGHRS, CDR2 YFSETQ. The CDR3 has 13 amino acids. Here the CDR3 DNA reads TGCGCCAGCAGCTTCGAGGGCACAGATACGCAGTATTTT. Its translation: CASSFEGTDTQYF.

This rearrangement joins TRBV18 to TRBJ1-5, with 8 bases lining up with TRBD1. The V segment lost 3 bases and the J segment 5 bases; nucleotides outside the gene matches: 6. The V gene's germline CDR1 is KGHSH and CDR2 LQKENI. The CDR3 loop spans 15 amino acids. The CDR3 spells CASSPGGQAYQPQHF. The DNA of the CDR3 is TGTGCCAGCTCACCGGGGGGACAGGCTTATCAGCCCCAGCATTTT.

V gene TRBV7-9 combines with J gene TRBJ2-3; 10 bases map to TRBD2. CDR1 and CDR2 (germline): SEHNR, FQNEAQ (reference sequence). V was pared by 5 bases and J by 6 bases, with 8 bases of the junction left unmatched. This CDR3 contains 15 residues. CDR3 sequence reads: CASSPLGTSVDTQYF. The CDR3 DNA is TGTGCCAGCAGCCCTCTCGGGACTAGCGTGGATACGCAGTATTTT.

The V call is TRBV5-8, the J call TRBJ1-1; D gene unclear. The CDR3 runs 14 residues. The germline V gene has CDR1 SGHTS and CDR2 YDEGEE. Trimming pared 7 bases from V and 6 bases from J, leaving 19 bases between. The chain's CDR3 is CASLKGWERAEAFF. The CDR3 nucleotides are TGTGCCAGCCTGAAAGGCTGGGAGAGGGCTGAAGCTTTCTTT. Full variable domain (remainder filled in from reference TRBV5-8 and TRBJ1-1): EAGVTQSPTHLIKTRGQQATLRCSPISGHTSVYWYQQALGLGLQFLLWYDEGEERNRGNFPPRFSGRQFPNYSSELNVNALELEDSALYLCASLKGWERAEAFFGQGTRLTVV.

In its sample, this clone was seen a few times. V is TRBV20-1 and J is TRBJ1-5, with TRBD1 matching 10 bases. The CDR3 length is 15 residues. Trimming at V came to 3 bases and at J to 2 bases, leaving 4 bases not matched to a gene. Germline-derived CDR1 and CDR2 are DFQATT and SNEGSKA (reference sequence). CDR3 coding DNA: TGCAGTGCTAGTGGGACAGGGGATGGCAATCAGCCCCAGCATTTT. Translation: CSASGTGDGNQPQHF.

In its sample, this clone was seen once. The genes are TRBV5-4 and TRBJ1-2; D is uncertain. CDR1 is SGHNT and CDR2 is YYREEE in the germline V gene (reference sequence). V gave up 3 bases and J gave up 4 bases, with 10 bases separating them. CDR3 length: 13 amino acids. The CDR3: CASSSSSLYGYTF. CDR3 DNA sequence: TGTGCCAGCAGCTCGTCCTCTCTCTATGGCTACACCTTC.

J is TRBJ1-4 and V is TRBV6-1; weak D call: TRBD1 (6 bases). This CDR3 is 15 amino acids long. Germline-derived CDR1 and CDR2 are MNHNS and SASEGT. Trimming removed 1 base at V and 4 bases at J, with 10 bases between. As DNA, the CDR3 is TGTGCCAGCAGTGAAGGGGACATCGGTAATGAAAAACTGTTTTTT. It specifies CASSEGDIGNEKLFF.

The chain has TRBV6-5 and TRBJ1-2, with a tentative D call TRBD1 (6 bases). The CDR3 contains 15 residues. V lost 4 bases and J lost 0, with 12 bases in between. Germline assignment: CDR1 MNHEY and CDR2 SVGAGI. CDR3 residues: CASSLTGTSNYGYTF. Written as DNA, the CDR3 is TGTGCCAGCAGTTTGACAGGAACATCTAACTATGGCTACACCTTC.